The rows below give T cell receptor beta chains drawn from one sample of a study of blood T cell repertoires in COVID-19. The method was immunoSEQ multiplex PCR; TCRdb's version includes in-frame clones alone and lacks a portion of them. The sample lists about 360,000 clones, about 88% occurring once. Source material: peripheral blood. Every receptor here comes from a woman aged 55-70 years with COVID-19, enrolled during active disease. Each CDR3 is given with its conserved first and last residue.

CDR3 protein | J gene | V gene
CASSQGQGMNTEAFF | TRBJ1-1 | TRBV3-1/TRBV3-2
CASSEGRGPYEQYF | TRBJ2-7 | TRBV6-1
CARGEDGYTF | TRBJ1-2 | TRBV30
CASSETGQDYEQYF | TRBJ2-7 | TRBV2
CASSPVVVAGPEVEAFF | TRBJ1-1 | TRBV9
CASSLRQGATDTQYF | TRBJ2-3 | TRBV19
CASSLAGSRQPQHF | TRBJ1-5 | TRBV27
CASSLLGQGGVGELFF | TRBJ2-2 | TRBV5-1
CASSQVGYGWQFF | TRBJ2-1 | TRBV3-1/TRBV3-2
CASSLTEGVQKLFF | TRBJ1-4 | TRBV7-8
CASSLYGGYTF | TRBJ1-2 | TRBV12-3/TRBV12-4
CASSWGVQGATGSNQPQHF | TRBJ1-5 | TRBV5-8
CASLDTSGVTDTQYF | TRBJ2-3 | TRBV27
CASSSRGHQETQYF | TRBJ2-5 | TRBV27
CASSLGGQGGEKLFF | TRBJ1-4 | TRBV5-4
CASKASGGAHEQFF | TRBJ2-1 | TRBV9
CASSFLGRFDSPLHF | TRBJ1-6 | TRBV27
CASTWDRGKYEQYF | TRBJ2-7 | TRBV2
CATSDVRGSDTQYF | TRBJ2-3 | TRBV24-1
CASRRIATNEKLFF | TRBJ1-4 | TRBV6-5
CASSSRGTGELFF | TRBJ2-2 | TRBV12-3/TRBV12-4
CASSPWTIRNTETQYF | TRBJ2-5 | TRBV27
CASSQYAGAGEQYF | TRBJ2-7 | TRBV4-3
CASSPPTEGFTGELFF | TRBJ2-2 | TRBV27
CASSEGTGAHYGYTF | TRBJ1-2 | TRBV9
CASSPASGGALTDTQYF | TRBJ2-3 | TRBV18
CASRGTTYNEQFF | TRBJ2-1 | TRBV2
CASSSQWYEQYF | TRBJ2-7 | TRBV27
CASSNGGNQPQHF | TRBJ1-5 | TRBV7-2
CASSERDTFGTDTQYF | TRBJ2-3 | TRBV6-1
CASSLFGTSGYEQYF | TRBJ2-7 | TRBV11-3
CASSEVGNYGYTF | TRBJ1-2 | TRBV2
CASSWGDREETQYF | TRBJ2-5 | TRBV5-5
CASSPQENTEAFF | TRBJ1-1 | TRBV18
CASSVVPSGTTDTQYF | TRBJ2-3 | TRBV9
CASSPDRGPGEQYF | TRBJ2-7 | TRBV18
CASSEGRRDQETQYF | TRBJ2-5 | TRBV5-1
CASSLRDRGQPQHF | TRBJ1-5 | TRBV5-5
CASSVVRQAQETQYF | TRBJ2-5 | TRBV25-1
CASRSGGHSYEQYF | TRBJ2-7 | TRBV6-6
CASSLRQGKETQYF | TRBJ2-5 | TRBV18
CASRSGGAGPGETQYF | TRBJ2-5 | TRBV5-1
CASSLTGGNTEAFF | TRBJ1-1 | TRBV7-2
CASSLGQGPNYGYTF | TRBJ1-2 | TRBV5-6
CSVDPGQAAEAFF | TRBJ1-1 | TRBV29-1
CASIGRAGNTIYF | TRBJ1-3 | TRBV2
CASSEDDRGRRKDEQFF | TRBJ2-1 | TRBV9
CASSPMLGLAGGPGTGELFF | TRBJ2-2 | TRBV7-8
CSAQGTGANTGELFF | TRBJ2-2 | TRBV29-1
CATSRGQADQETQYF | TRBJ2-5 | TRBV15
CAWSVVVNTEAFF | TRBJ1-1 | TRBV30
CASSEAGVLETQYF | TRBJ2-5 | TRBV9
CASSPQGASYNEQFF | TRBJ2-1 | TRBV11-3
CASSEISQDYEQYF | TRBJ2-7 | TRBV6-1
CASRGGPSGGEQFF | TRBJ2-1 | TRBV19
CASSKGQGVRGGNIQYF | TRBJ2-4 | TRBV5-6
CASSPRQGEEAFF | TRBJ1-1 | TRBV18
CASSVRTVNSNQPQHF | TRBJ1-5 | TRBV9
CASSGIGSRGWRDGYTF | TRBJ1-2 | TRBV9